The 23 T cell receptor beta chains below were found in one sample sequenced in a study of T cell responses to AZD1222 COVID-19 vaccine. The table came from immunoSEQ multiplex PCR; TCRdb's copy has only in-frame clones and leaves some out. The profile shows under 150,000 clones, 85% to 95% of them singletons. The sequenced sample was peripheral blood, obtained on day 0 of AZD1222 vaccination. These receptors all stem from an adult in good health.

A single count supports this clone. V and J are TRBV5-4 and TRBJ2-7, with 8 bases identical to TRBD1. This CDR3 has 14 residues. With 3 bases clipped from V and 4 bases from J, the junction kept 6 bases outside the gene matches. Germline-derived CDR1 and CDR2 are SGHNT and YYREEE (reference sequence). This CDR3 is CASSYGTGVYEQYF. The CDR3 region has the DNA TGTGCCAGCAGCTACGGGACAGGAGTTTACGAGCAGTACTTC.

The V call is TRBV6-6, the J call TRBJ1-5, with 9 bases identical to TRBD1. Germline CDR1 and CDR2: MNHNY and SVGAGI (reference sequence). The V gene end was trimmed by 1 base and the J gene end by 5 bases; junction bases not matched to a gene: 6. The CDR3 spans 16 residues. The CDR3 is CASSYYPGQGDQPQHF. DNA for the CDR3: TGTGCCAGCAGTTACTATCCGGGACAGGGCGATCAGCCCCAGCATTTT.

This clone was counted a single time. The V and J genes are TRBV19 and TRBJ1-5; no clear D. V lost 2 bases to trimming and J lost 5 bases, with 10 bases between them. The CDR3 has 14 amino acids. Germline V gene lookup returns CDR1 LNHDA and CDR2 SQIVND (reference sequence). CDR3 amino acids: CASSIRGWDQPQHF. As DNA, the CDR3 is TGTGCCAGTAGTATACGGGGTTGGGATCAGCCCCAGCATTTT.

This chain connects TRBV6-5 to TRBJ2-7, with unresolved D. The CDR3 is 14 residues long. Germline CDR1 MNHEY, CDR2 SVGAGI. Trimming pared 2 bases from V and 4 bases from J, leaving 12 bases between. The CDR3 spells CASSYGGKQYEQYF. For the CDR3, the DNA is TGTGCCAGCAGTTACGGCGGAAAACAGTACGAGCAGTACTTC.

CDR3: CASSPGGGYGNTIYF. The CDR3 DNA follows: TGTGCCAGCAGCCCAGGGGGTGGCTATGGAAACACCATATATTTT. The chain couples TRBV7-9 to TRBJ1-3, with 7 bases identical to TRBD1. Germline CDR1 SEHNR, CDR2 FQNEAQ (reference sequence). This CDR3 is built from 15 residues. The junction had 7 bases not matched to a gene; V was cut back by 5 bases and J by 3 bases.

This rearrangement joins TRBV6-5 to TRBJ1-2; D is unclear. The V and J ends lost 6 bases and 4 bases respectively, with 12 bases between them. In germline, CDR1 is MNHEY, CDR2 SVGAGI. CDR3 length equals 13 residues. The CDR3 is CASSDGRTYGYTF. The CDR3, as DNA: TGTGCCAGCAGCGATGGACGGACCTATGGCTACACCTTC.

The chain employs TRBV29-1 and TRBJ2-3; 9 positions match TRBD2. This CDR3 contains 14 residues. The V gene's germline CDR1 is SQVTM and CDR2 ANQGSEA. J was trimmed by 4 bases and V by 3 bases; bases with no gene match: 5. CDR3: CSVERLAGADTQYF. The CDR3 coding sequence is TGCAGCGTTGAGCGGTTAGCGGGAGCAGATACGCAGTATTTT.

V and J are TRBV4-2 and TRBJ1-2, with D perhaps TRBD1 (5 bases). CDR3 length equals 15 residues. In germline, CDR1 is LGHNA, CDR2 YNFKEQ. Trimming pared 0 bases from V and 7 bases from J, leaving 15 bases between. The CDR3 protein is CASSQDLGRASGYTF. The DNA of the CDR3 is TGTGCCAGCAGCCAAGATCTTGGCAGGGCAAGTGGCTACACCTTC.

The table lists this clone with a count of one. This chain uses TRBV6-5 with TRBJ1-1; D call uncertain. CDR3 size: 11 residues. Trimming left V 1 base short and J 4 bases short, with 1 base between. Germline V CDR1 and CDR2: MNHEY, SVGAGI. The CDR3 bases are TGTGCCAGCAGTTACTTCACTGAAGCTTTCTTT. It codes for CASSYFTEAFF.

The rearrangement links TRBV6-5 to TRBJ2-7; 9 bases line up with TRBD1. The germline CDR1 and CDR2 sequences are MNHEY and SVGAGI. After removal of 0 bases from V and 5 bases from J, the junction contained 5 bases not matched to a gene. The CDR3 totals 15 residues. CDR3 amino acids: CASSYSGQGVHEQYF. The DNA for the CDR3 is TGTGCCAGCAGTTACTCGGGACAGGGTGTCCACGAGCAGTACTTC.

The V gene is TRBV6-2 or TRBV6-3, the J gene TRBJ1-2; maybe TRBD1 (5 bases). Germline-derived CDR1 and CDR2 are MNHEY and SVGEGT. Between the trimmed V and J ends, which lost 4 bases and 8 bases, there was a span of 26 bases. The CDR3 is 17 amino acids. DNA for the CDR3: TGTGCCAGCAGTTCGGGAGGGGCAGGAGGCCTGAAGTGGGGCTACACCTTC. It translates to CASSSGGAGGLKWGYTF.

This clone was observed a handful of times. V is TRBV4-2 and J is TRBJ1-6, with a tentative D call TRBD1 (6 bases). Germline V gene data show CDR1 as LGHNA and CDR2 as YNFKEQ. This CDR3 is 15 amino acids long. Trimming cost V 5 bases and J 2 bases, with 10 bases left between them. The CDR3 coding sequence is TGTGCCAGCAGCTCCCGGGACACCTATAATTCACCCCTCCACTTT. Protein sequence: CASSSRDTYNSPLHF.

This chain uses TRBV7-3 with TRBJ2-3; D unresolved. Germline V gene lookup returns CDR1 SGHTA and CDR2 FQGTGA. The CDR3 is made up of 15 amino acids. Deletions cut 4 bases from V and 6 bases from J, with 17 bases between. The CDR3: CASSSTGLRQDTQYF. The CDR3 nucleotides are TGTGCCAGCAGCTCCACGGGTCTTAGGCAGGATACGCAGTATTTT.

V is TRBV5-1 and J is TRBJ2-3; D call uncertain. CDR3 length: 14 amino acids. The germline V gene encodes CDR1 SGHRS and CDR2 YFSETQ. Trimming left V 0 bases short and J 2 bases short, with 7 bases between. The DNA of the CDR3 is TGCGCCAGCAGCTTGGAGCAGATCACAGATACGCAGTATTTT. This encodes CASSLEQITDTQYF. Looking up the rest from reference TRBV5-1 and TRBJ2-3 gives the full variable domain: KAGVTQTPRYLIKTRGQQVTLSCSPISGHRSVSWYQQTPGQGLQFLFEYFSETQRNKGNFPGRFSGRQFSNSRSEMNVSTLELGDSALYLCASSLEQITDTQYFGPGTRLTVL.

The chain recombines TRBV6-5 with TRBJ1-3; D gene ambiguous. Germline lookup yields CDR1 MNHEY and CDR2 SVGAGI. This CDR3 spans 13 amino acids. V lost 7 bases and J 1 base, leaving 8 bases between the germline ends. CDR3 sequence reads: CASKDYSGNTIYF. The CDR3 coding sequence is TGTGCCAGCAAAGATTATTCTGGAAACACCATATATTTT.

A note on this clone: Other nucleotide sequences from this sample produce the same CDR3. V and J are TRBV7-3 and TRBJ2-1; D unclear. Germline V CDR1 and CDR2: SGHTA, FQGTGA. V shed 5 bases and J shed 1 base, with 9 bases lying between them. The CDR3 has 14 residues. This CDR3 is CASSPGPSYNEQFF. Written as DNA, the CDR3 is TGTGCCAGCAGCCCCGGACCATCCTACAATGAGCAGTTCTTC.

The V and J genes are TRBV6-1 and TRBJ1-2; 10 nucleotides match TRBD1. The CDR3 is 15 amino acids. The junction had 8 bases not matched to a gene; V was cut back by 3 bases and J by 7 bases. The germline V gene has CDR1 MNHNS and CDR2 SASEGT. CDR3 region: CASSDDRGLGGGYTF. DNA of the CDR3: TGTGCCAGCAGTGATGACAGGGGGCTCGGGGGTGGCTACACCTTC.

In nucleotides, the CDR3 is TGTGCCTGGACCTACGGGACAGCGAACACTGAAGCTTTCTTT. Translation: CAWTYGTANTEAFF. The genes are TRBV30 and TRBJ1-1; TRBD1 agrees at 7 bases. This CDR3 has 14 residues. After removal of 4 bases from V and 1 base from J, the junction contained 6 bases not matched to a gene. Germline loops: CDR1 GTSNPN, CDR2 SVGIG (reference sequence).

The genes are TRBV6-5 and TRBJ2-1, with 13 bases aligning to TRBD2. From germline, CDR1 is MNHEY and CDR2 SVGAGI. Germline trimming cut 5 bases from V and 10 bases from J; bases unmatched to any gene: 8. The CDR3 consists of 15 residues. CDR3 region: CASSRGTSGNREQFF. The CDR3, as DNA: TGTGCCAGCAGTCGGGGGACTAGCGGGAACCGCGAGCAGTTCTTC.

The J gene is TRBJ2-1, the V gene TRBV7-9, with 8 bases matching TRBD2. The CDR3 sequence is 16 residues long. V was pared by 4 bases and J by 8 bases, with 13 bases of the junction left unmatched. The germline V gene encodes CDR1 SEHNR and CDR2 FQNEAQ (reference sequence). As DNA, the CDR3 is TGTGCCAGCAGCTATCCCCCCGGGAGGGCGATGTATGAGCAGTTCTTC. Protein: CASSYPPGRAMYEQFF. The entire variable domain, with the rest obtained from reference TRBV7-9 and TRBJ2-1, is as follows: DTGVSQNPRHKITKRGQNVTFRCDPISEHNRLYWYRQTLGQGPEFLTYFQNEAQLEKSRLLSDRFSAERPKGSFSTLEIQRTEQGDSAMYLCASSYPPGRAMYEQFFGPGTRLTVL.

This chain links TRBV7-2 with TRBJ2-3, with no clear D. There are 16 residues in the CDR3. V dropped 0 bases and J dropped 4 bases, with 14 bases sitting between them. Germline CDR1 SGHTA, CDR2 FQGNSA. DNA for the CDR3: TGTGCCAGCAGCTTAGCGGGGAACCGCCGAGCAGATACGCAGTATTTT. It yields the protein CASSLAGNRRADTQYF.

The chain employs TRBV5-1 and TRBJ1-6; tentatively, D is TRBD1 (5 bases). The V gene's germline CDR1 is SGHRS and CDR2 YFSETQ. Deletions cut 2 bases from V and 13 bases from J, with 16 bases between. CDR3 length: 14 amino acids. CDR3 nucleotide sequence: TGCGCCAGCAGCTTAACCGACAGCCTCGGGCCCCTCCACTTT. This gives the protein CASSLTDSLGPLHF.

The V call is TRBV6-5, the J call TRBJ2-7; TRBD2 aligns across 9 bases. This CDR3 has 14 residues. Germline assignment: CDR1 MNHEY and CDR2 SVGAGI. Trimming removed 6 bases from V and 4 bases from J; junction bases left unmatched: 7. The CDR3 is CASRNGGGVYEQYF. CDR3 DNA sequence: TGTGCCAGCAGAAATGGCGGGGGGGTTTACGAGCAGTACTTC.